Following are 7 T cell receptor beta chains from one sample sequenced in a study of blood T cell repertoires in COVID-19. Assay: immunoSEQ multiplex PCR; the TCRdb copy retains only in-frame clones and omits some. Of roughly 230,000 clones listed, around four fifths were seen once; the top ten hold roughly 8.7%. Input material: peripheral blood. The receptors come from a man aged 35 to 55 with active or convalescent COVID-19.

This clone was seen only a few times. The chain combines TRBV4-3 with TRBJ1-5, with 10 bases matching TRBD1. This CDR3 has 17 amino acids. Germline assignment: CDR1 LGHNA and CDR2 YSLEER. V dropped 4 bases and J dropped 7; count of bases not matched to a gene: 13. The DNA of the CDR3 is TGCGCCAGCAGCCCACCTCCGGGACAGGGGTCCGGACAGCCCCAGCATTTT. Translation: CASSPPPGQGSGQPQHF.

The chain joins TRBV19 to TRBJ1-1, with D unclear. The CDR3 contains 12 residues. Germline V CDR1 and CDR2: LNHDA, SQIVND (reference sequence). V lost 8 bases and J lost 1, with 8 bases in between. CDR3 DNA: TGTGCCAGTGCGCGACAGAACACTGAAGCTTTCTTT. Protein: CASARQNTEAFF.

The J gene is TRBJ1-1, the V gene TRBV5-1, with 7 positions matching TRBD1. The V segment lost 2 bases and the J segment 1 base; nucleotides outside the gene matches: 2. Germline V CDR1 and CDR2: SGHRS, YFSETQ. The CDR3 has 14 amino acids. CDR3 sequence: CASSLTGENTEAFF. CDR3 coding DNA: TGCGCCAGCAGCTTAACAGGGGAGAACACTGAAGCTTTCTTT.

The gene calls are TRBV24-1 and TRBJ2-7, with 9 positions matching TRBD1. Germline trimming cut 4 bases from V and 5 bases from J; bases unmatched to any gene: 8. The V gene's germline CDR1 is KGHDR and CDR2 SFDVKD. The CDR3 has 15 amino acids. The CDR3 spells CATSERTGEYDEQYF. The CDR3 coding sequence is TGTGCCACCAGTGAACGGACAGGGGAGTATGACGAGCAGTACTTC.

The chain couples TRBV18 to TRBJ1-1; 7 bases are shared with TRBD1. CDR1 is KGHSH and CDR2 is LQKENI in the germline V gene. This CDR3 spans 15 amino acids. V shed 5 bases and J 2 bases; nucleotides not matched to a gene: 8. In nucleotides, the CDR3 is TGTGCCAGCTCATCGCTTGGGACAGTAAACACTGAAGCTTTCTTT. It specifies CASSSLGTVNTEAFF.

The chain links TRBV10-2 to TRBJ1-2; TRBD1 aligns across 8 bases. The CDR3 runs to 15 residues. V dropped 6 bases and J dropped 4; count of bases not matched to a gene: 10. The germline gives CDR1 WSHSY, CDR2 SAAADI. The CDR3 region has the DNA TGCGCCAGCAGAGATCGACAGGGGACACTCTATGGCTACACCTTC. This codes for CASRDRQGTLYGYTF.

The chain carries TRBV11-2 and TRBJ1-1; no clear D gene. The CDR3 runs 13 residues. The germline CDR1 and CDR2 sequences are SGHAT and FQNNGV. V lost 4 bases and J 0 bases, leaving 6 bases between the germline ends. CDR3: CASSSSLNTEAFF. The CDR3 nucleotides are TGTGCCAGCAGCTCCAGTTTGAACACTGAAGCTTTCTTT.